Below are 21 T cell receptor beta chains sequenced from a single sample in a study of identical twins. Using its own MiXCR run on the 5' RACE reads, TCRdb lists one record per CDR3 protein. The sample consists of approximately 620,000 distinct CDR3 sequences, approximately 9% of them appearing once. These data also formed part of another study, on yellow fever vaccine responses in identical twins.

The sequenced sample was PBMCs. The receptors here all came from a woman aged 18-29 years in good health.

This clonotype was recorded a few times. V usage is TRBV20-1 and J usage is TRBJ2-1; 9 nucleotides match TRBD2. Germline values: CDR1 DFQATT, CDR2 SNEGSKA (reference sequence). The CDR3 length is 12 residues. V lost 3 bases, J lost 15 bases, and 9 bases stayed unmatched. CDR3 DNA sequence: TGCAGTGCTAGGAGCCAGCGGGAGGCCCCGTTCTTC. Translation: CSARSQREAPFF.

The CDR3 reads CSGAGNVAGGDKSSTDTQYF. CDR3 nucleotides: TGCAGCGGAGCCGGGAATGTAGCGGGAGGGGACAAATCTAGCACAGATACGCAGTATTTT. The genes are TRBV29-1 and TRBJ2-3; 11 bases are a match to TRBD2. The CDR3 contains 20 residues. Germline CDR1 and CDR2: SQVTM and ANQGSEA. J gave up 0 bases and V 7 bases, and 21 bases lay outside the gene matches.

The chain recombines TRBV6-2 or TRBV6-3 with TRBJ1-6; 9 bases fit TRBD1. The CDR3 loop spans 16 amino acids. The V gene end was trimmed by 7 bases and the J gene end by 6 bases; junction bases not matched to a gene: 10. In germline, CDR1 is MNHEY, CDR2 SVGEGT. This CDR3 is CASISSGDRANSPLHF. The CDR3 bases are TGTGCCAGCATCTCATCGGGGGACAGGGCTAATTCACCCCTCCACTTT.

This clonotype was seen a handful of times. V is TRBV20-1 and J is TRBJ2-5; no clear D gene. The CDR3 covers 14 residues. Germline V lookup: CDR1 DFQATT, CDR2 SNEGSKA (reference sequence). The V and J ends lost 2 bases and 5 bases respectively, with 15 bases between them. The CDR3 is CSARYWQVEETQYF. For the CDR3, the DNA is TGCAGTGCTAGATATTGGCAGGTTGAGGAGACCCAGTACTTC.

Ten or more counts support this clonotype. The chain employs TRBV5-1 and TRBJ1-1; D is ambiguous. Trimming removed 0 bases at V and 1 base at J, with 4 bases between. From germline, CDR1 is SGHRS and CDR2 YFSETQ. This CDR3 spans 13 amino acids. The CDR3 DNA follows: TGCGCCAGCAGCTTGGTATCGAACACTGAAGCTTTCTTT. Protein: CASSLVSNTEAFF.

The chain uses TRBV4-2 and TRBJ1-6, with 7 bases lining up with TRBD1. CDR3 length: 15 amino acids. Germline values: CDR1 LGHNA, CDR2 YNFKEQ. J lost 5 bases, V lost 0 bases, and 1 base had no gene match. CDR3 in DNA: TGTGCCAGCAGCCAAGACGGGACAGATAATTCACCCCTCCACTTT. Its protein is CASSQDGTDNSPLHF.

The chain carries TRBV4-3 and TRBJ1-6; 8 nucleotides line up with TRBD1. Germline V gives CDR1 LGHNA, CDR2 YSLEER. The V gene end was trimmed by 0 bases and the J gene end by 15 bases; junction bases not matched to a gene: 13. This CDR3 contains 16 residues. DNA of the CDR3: TGCGCCAGCAGCCAAGATATTGAGACAGGGGTTCTCTACCTCCACTTT. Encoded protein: CASSQDIETGVLYLHF.

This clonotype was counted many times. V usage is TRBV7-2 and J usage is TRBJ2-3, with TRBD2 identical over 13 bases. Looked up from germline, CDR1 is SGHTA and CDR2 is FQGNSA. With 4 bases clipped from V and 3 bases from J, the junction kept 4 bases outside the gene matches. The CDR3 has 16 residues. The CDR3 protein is CASSSTSGGATDTQYF. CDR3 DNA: TGTGCCAGCAGCTCTACTAGCGGGGGGGCGACAGATACGCAGTATTTT. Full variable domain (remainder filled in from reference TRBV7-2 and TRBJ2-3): GAGVSQSPSNKVTEKGKDVELRCDPISGHTALYWYRQSLGQGLEFLIYFQGNSAPDKSGLPSDRFSAERTGGSVSTLTIQRTQQEDSAVYLCASSSTSGGATDTQYFGPGTRLTVL.

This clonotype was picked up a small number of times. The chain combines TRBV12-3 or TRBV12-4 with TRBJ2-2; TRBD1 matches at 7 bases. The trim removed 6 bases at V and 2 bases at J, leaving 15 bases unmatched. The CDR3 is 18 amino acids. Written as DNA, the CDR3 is TGTGCCAGCAGCCGTTCCGGGACAGCCCGACCAAACACCGGGGAGCTGTTTTTT. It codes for CASSRSGTARPNTGELFF.

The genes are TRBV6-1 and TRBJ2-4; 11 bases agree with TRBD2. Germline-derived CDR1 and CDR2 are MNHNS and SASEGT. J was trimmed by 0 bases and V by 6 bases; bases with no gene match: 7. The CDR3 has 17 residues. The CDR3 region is CASRKGGTSGAKNIQYF. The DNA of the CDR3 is TGTGCCAGCAGAAAGGGGGGGACTAGCGGAGCCAAAAACATTCAGTACTTC.

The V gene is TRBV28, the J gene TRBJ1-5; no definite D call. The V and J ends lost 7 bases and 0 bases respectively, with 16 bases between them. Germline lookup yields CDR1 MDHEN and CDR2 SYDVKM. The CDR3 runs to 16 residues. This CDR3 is CASIFSGRISNQPQHF. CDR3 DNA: TGTGCCAGCATCTTCAGTGGGCGGATTAGCAATCAGCCCCAGCATTTT.

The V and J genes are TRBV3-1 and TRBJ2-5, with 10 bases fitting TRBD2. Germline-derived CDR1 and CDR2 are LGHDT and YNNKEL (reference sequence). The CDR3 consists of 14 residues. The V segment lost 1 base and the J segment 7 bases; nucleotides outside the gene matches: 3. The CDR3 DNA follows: TGTGCCAGCAGCCAAGTCCTAGCGGGGGTGACCCAGTACTTC. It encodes CASSQVLAGVTQYF.

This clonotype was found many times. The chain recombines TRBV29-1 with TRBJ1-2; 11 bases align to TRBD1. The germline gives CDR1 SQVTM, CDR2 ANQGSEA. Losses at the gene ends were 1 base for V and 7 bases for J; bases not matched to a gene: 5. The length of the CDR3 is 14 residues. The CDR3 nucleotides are TGCAGCGTTGAAGGGGACAGGGGGATCCGTGGCTACACCTTC. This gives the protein CSVEGDRGIRGYTF.

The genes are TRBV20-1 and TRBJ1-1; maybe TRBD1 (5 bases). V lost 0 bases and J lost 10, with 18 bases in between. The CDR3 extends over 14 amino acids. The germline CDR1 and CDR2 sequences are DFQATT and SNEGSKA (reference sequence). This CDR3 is CSARDQAGPGLAFF. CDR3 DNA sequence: TGCAGTGCTAGAGATCAGGCGGGGCCGGGACTAGCTTTCTTT.

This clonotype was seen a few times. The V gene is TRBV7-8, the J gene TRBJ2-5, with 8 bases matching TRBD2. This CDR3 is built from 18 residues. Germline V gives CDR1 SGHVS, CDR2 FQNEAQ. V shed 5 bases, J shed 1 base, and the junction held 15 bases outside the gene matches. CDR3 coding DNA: TGTGCCAGCAGCAACCGACGGGGGGGCTCAAAACGCCAAGAGACCCAGTACTTC. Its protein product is CASSNRRGGSKRQETQYF.

The CDR3 region is CASSPDIYGYTF. CDR3 sequence (DNA): TGTGCCAGCAGCCCCGATATCTATGGCTACACCTTC. The chain recombines TRBV7-2 with TRBJ1-2; D is unclear. Trimming pared 5 bases from V and 4 bases from J, leaving 8 bases between. This CDR3 has 12 amino acids. CDR1 is SGHTA and CDR2 is FQGNSA in the germline V gene.

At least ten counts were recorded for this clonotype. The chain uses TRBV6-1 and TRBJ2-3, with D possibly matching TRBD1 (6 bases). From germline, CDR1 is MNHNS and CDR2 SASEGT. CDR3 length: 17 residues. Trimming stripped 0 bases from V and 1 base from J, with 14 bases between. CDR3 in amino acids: CASSEAEQGWGTDTQYF. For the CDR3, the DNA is TGTGCCAGCAGTGAAGCAGAACAGGGATGGGGCACAGATACGCAGTATTTT.

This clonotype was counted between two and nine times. CDR3 sequence reads: CASSPQGELQYTDTQYF. In nucleotides, the CDR3 is TGTGCCAGCTCACCACAGGGGGAACTACAGTACACAGATACGCAGTATTTT. The V call is TRBV18, the J call TRBJ2-3, with D possibly matching TRBD1 (6 bases). Per the germline V gene, CDR1 is KGHSH and CDR2 is LQKENI. The CDR3 has 17 amino acids. V shed 1 base and J shed 2 bases, with 16 bases lying between them.

The CDR3 sequence: CASSRRTGFEQFF. The CDR3 DNA reads as TGTGCCAGCAGCCGTAGGACAGGGTTTGAGCAGTTCTTC. V is TRBV14 and J is TRBJ2-1; 8 bases agree with TRBD1. The V and J ends lost 4 bases and 9 bases, in that order; junction bases with no gene match: 5. The CDR3 runs to 13 residues. Germline values: CDR1 SGHDN, CDR2 FVKESK. Full variable domain (missing parts from reference TRBV14 and TRBJ2-1): EAGVTQFPSHSVIEKGQTVTLRCDPISGHDNLYWYRRVMGKEIKFLLHFVKESKQDESGMPNNRFLAERTGGTYSTLKVQPAELEDSGVYFCASSRRTGFEQFFGPGTRLTVL.

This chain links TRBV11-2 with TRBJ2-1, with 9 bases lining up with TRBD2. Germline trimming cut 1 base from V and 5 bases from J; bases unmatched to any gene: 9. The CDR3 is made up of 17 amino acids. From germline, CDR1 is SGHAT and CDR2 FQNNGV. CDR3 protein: CASSLVGSGGRNNEQFF. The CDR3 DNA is TGTGCCAGCAGCTTAGTGGGGAGCGGGGGGCGGAACAATGAGCAGTTCTTC.

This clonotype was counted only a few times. The CDR3 sequence is CSARGRGRTGELFF. Written as DNA, the CDR3 is TGCAGTGCTAGAGGACGGGGCAGAACCGGGGAGCTGTTTTTT. The chain joins TRBV20-1 to TRBJ2-2; tentatively, D is TRBD1 or TRBD2 (5 bases each). The germline V and J ends were trimmed by 1 base and 5 bases, with 11 bases remaining between them. Germline CDR1 reads DFQATT; CDR2 reads SNEGSKA (reference sequence). The CDR3 is 14 amino acids.